These 22 T cell receptor beta chains were all obtained from the same sample, sequenced in a study of tumor-infiltrating lymphocytes in primary liver carcinoma. From 500 ng total RNA, TCR beta cDNA was generated with a primer in the constant region. Three nested multiplex PCR rounds, a slightly modified ARM-PCR, produced the libraries for TCR beta. Each of the first two PCR rounds ran roughly 9 cycles with TRBV1-TRBV30 forward and C-beta reverse primers. TCRdb fed the multiplex PCR reads into MiXCR, producing one record per CDR3 protein. Of around 40,000 distinct CDR3 sequences in the sample, around 70% were seen once. The roughly 19-32 mg bulk tissue piece was not sorted before simultaneous RNA and DNA extraction. Sequencing used liver tumor tissue from sampling region 2. The subset was: tumor region T2, inferior pole. These receptor sequences come from a middle-aged man with primary liver carcinoma and hepatitis B virus infection.

In regard to this clonotype: Germline and junction disagree at one end, which may indicate a read error. The rearrangement links TRBV11-2 to TRBJ2-5; the match to TRBD2 covers 16 bases. CDR3 size: 18 residues. Germline lookup yields CDR1 SGHAT and CDR2 FQNNGV. This chain's CDR3 is CVSSSTGLAGGSVETQYF. The CDR3 nucleotides are TGTGTCAGCAGCTCCACGGGACTAGCGGGGGGGAGTGTCGAAACCCAGTACTTC.

The chain joins TRBV19 to TRBJ1-5; tentatively, D is TRBD1 (6 bases). The length of the CDR3 is 14 residues. Germline CDR1 and CDR2: LNHDA and SQIVND (reference sequence). Trimming shortened V by 9 bases and J by 4 bases, and 16 bases separated the two germline ends. CDR3 sequence (DNA): TGTGCCAGCTCCGGACAGTCCGGGAATCAGCCCCAGCATTTT. This encodes CASSGQSGNQPQHF.

A word on this clonotype: Relative to the germline gene, one junction end is altered; a read error may explain this. The chain links TRBV14 to TRBJ2-7; weak D call: TRBD1 (5 bases). CDR3 length: 15 amino acids. The germline V gene has CDR1 SGHDN and CDR2 FVKESK. The chain's CDR3 is CASSQDRVTAYVQYF. CDR3 coding DNA: TGTGCCAGCAGCCAAGACAGGGTGACGGCCTACGTGCAGTATTTC.

Regarding this clonotype: The CDR3 end shows no conserved phenylalanine or tryptophan, and so a read error is likely. The chain links TRBV6-1 to TRBJ2-1; the D gene is possibly TRBD2 (5 bases). CDR3 length equals 15 residues. Trimming pared 1 base from V and 8 bases from J, leaving 15 bases between. Germline V gives CDR1 MNHNS, CDR2 SASEGT. CDR3 loop: CASSEEAEGYDEQFL. As DNA, the CDR3 is TGTGCCAGCAGTGAAGAAGCGGAAGGATACGATGAGCAGTTCCTC.

This clonotype has a handful of counts. The CDR3 carries no conserved terminal phenylalanine or tryptophan, so it likely arises from a read error. The chain links TRBV4-2 to TRBJ1-5, with 8 bases identical to TRBD1. V shed 4 bases and J 3 bases; nucleotides not matched to a gene: 5. The germline CDR1 and CDR2 sequences are LGHNA and YNFKEQ. This CDR3 contains 15 residues. CDR3 sequence reads: CASSRDRGSNQPQHY. The CDR3 nucleotides are TGTGCCAGCAGCCGAGACAGGGGATCCAATCAGCCCCAGCATTAT.

J is TRBJ1-1 and V is TRBV5-1; weak D call: TRBD1 (5 bases). The germline V gene encodes CDR1 SGHRS and CDR2 YFSETQ. The CDR3 has 15 amino acids. For the CDR3, the DNA is TGCGTCGGCAGCTTGGCCGGAGGGGCAAGGACTGAAGCTTTCTTT. It translates to CVGSLAGGARTEAFF.

Worth noting for this clonotype: Given a much more abundant clone one base away, this may be a read error. V is TRBV28 and J is TRBJ2-7; D ambiguous. CDR3 length equals 13 residues. CDR1 is MDHEN, CDR2 SYDVKM, per germline. The V end was cut by 3 bases, the J end by 3 bases, with 9 bases between. The CDR3 protein is CASSLAFGYEQYF. The CDR3 DNA follows: TGTGCCAGCAGTTTGGCCTTTGGCTACGAGCAGTACTTC.

Details on this clonotype: A junction boundary mismatches the germline segment, possibly from a read error. The gene calls are TRBV6-5 and TRBJ1-1, with no clear D. The CDR3 extends over 15 amino acids. From germline, CDR1 is MNHEY and CDR2 SVGAGI. The CDR3 sequence is CTSSYVRKSGTEAFF. Here the CDR3 DNA reads TGTACCAGCAGTTACGTTAGGAAGAGTGGCACTGAAGCTTTCTTT.

The count of this clonotype is one. The J gene is TRBJ2-4, the V gene TRBV28; D remains ambiguous. V was trimmed by 6 bases and J by 0 bases, leaving 15 bases between them. The germline CDR1 and CDR2 sequences are MDHEN and SYDVKM. The CDR3 has 16 residues. CDR3 DNA: TGTGCCAGCAGCAATCAAGAACCCATAGCCAAAAACATTCAGTACTTC. Residues: CASSNQEPIAKNIQYF.

With regard to this clonotype: At one boundary the junction diverges from the germline segment, which might be a read error. The chain carries TRBV10-3 and TRBJ2-1, with 7 nucleotides matching TRBD2. The germline V gene encodes CDR1 ENHRY and CDR2 SYGVKD. This CDR3 region has 16 residues. The CDR3 spells CAIGPGLSGNYIEQFF. The CDR3 bases are TGTGCCATCGGCCCGGGACTATCGGGGAACTACATTGAGCAGTTCTTC.

Notes on this clonotype: The junction and the germline gene differ at one end; a read error may be behind it. This chain links TRBV19 with TRBJ2-1; 8 bases map to TRBD2. Germline loops: CDR1 LNHDA, CDR2 SQIVND (reference sequence). This CDR3 comprises 15 residues. CDR3 in DNA: TGTGCCAGTAGTACCGCACTAGCGGATTACAATGAGCAGTTATTC. Its protein is CASSTALADYNEQLF.

V gene TRBV28 combines with J gene TRBJ2-4, with D maybe TRBD2 (5 bases). With 6 bases removed from V and 15 bases from J, the gap between germline ends came to 18 bases. The CDR3 sequence is 12 residues long. CDR1 is MDHEN and CDR2 is SYDVKM in the germline V gene. The CDR3 sequence is CASRSLQRVGYF. The CDR3 DNA follows: TGTGCCAGCAGGAGTTTACAGAGGGTGGGGTACTTC.

With regard to this clonotype: Without the conserved terminal phenylalanine or tryptophan, this CDR3 likely stems from a read error. The chain employs TRBV7-9 and TRBJ1-1; tentatively, D is TRBD1 (6 bases). Germline CDR1 SEHNR, CDR2 FQNEAQ (reference sequence). This CDR3 has 14 residues. The V end was cut by 5 bases, the J end by 7 bases, with 17 bases between. The chain's CDR3 is CASSETGLGNEAFH. CDR3 bases: TGTGCCAGCAGCGAAACAGGGCTGGGGAATGAAGCTTTCCAT.

Comments on this clonotype: The junction does not match germline at one end; this may be a read error. The chain recombines TRBV11-3 with TRBJ2-1; no definite D call. Germline lookup yields CDR1 SGHNT and CDR2 YENEEA. CDR3 length: 14 amino acids. The CDR3 sequence is CASILGVSNIEQIF. CDR3 sequence (DNA): TGTGCCAGCATCTTAGGCGTCTCGAACATTGAGCAGATCTTC.

Concerning this clonotype itself: The junction departs from the called germline gene at one end, perhaps through a read error. The rearrangement links TRBV4-3 to TRBJ1-2; a possible D gene is TRBD1 (5 bases). The germline CDR1 and CDR2 sequences are LGHNA and YSLEER. The CDR3 runs 15 residues. CDR3 amino acids: CDSSQDTLGPHGYTF. In nucleotides, the CDR3 is TGCGACAGCAGCCAAGATACGCTGGGGCCTCATGGCTACACCTTC.

Turning to this clonotype: Just one base apart from a much larger clone, this may be a read error. The chain uses TRBV3-1 and TRBJ2-1, with TRBD2 matching 7 bases. The ends lost 1 base at V and 8 bases at J; junction bases unmatched: 8. Germline V CDR1 and CDR2: LGHDT, YNNKEL (reference sequence). This CDR3 region has 15 residues. The CDR3 loop reads CASSQVWGGGDEQFF. The CDR3 region has the DNA TGTGCCAGCAGCCAAGTATGGGGGGGAGGGGATGAGCAGTTCTTC.

With respect to this clonotype: A much larger clone differs by one base, so this may be a read error. This chain uses TRBV5-1 with TRBJ1-1, with 7 bases lining up with TRBD1. Trimming cost V 4 bases and J 1 base; bases outside gene matches: 7. The length of the CDR3 is 15 residues. CDR1 SGHRS and CDR2 YFSETQ come from the germline V gene. CDR3: CASSKRGQRNTEAFF. CDR3 DNA: TGCGCCAGCAGCAAGAGGGGACAGCGGAACACTGAAGCTTTCTTT.

This clonotype is labeled as medium-sized. J is TRBJ1-5 and V is TRBV4-1, with a tentative D call TRBD1 (5 bases). The CDR3 totals 15 residues. Germline assignment: CDR1 MGHRA and CDR2 YSYEKL. V was shortened by 3 bases and J by 0 bases, with 9 bases between the two germline ends. CDR3 amino acids: CASSQGVDSNQPQHF. CDR3 sequence (DNA): TGCGCCAGCAGCCAGGGGGTCGATAGCAATCAGCCCCAGCATTTT.

A word on this clonotype: A read error may produce the germline difference seen at one junction end. The chain is built from TRBV12-3 or TRBV12-4 and TRBJ1-5, with TRBD1 as a possible D gene (5 bases). The CDR3 is 15 amino acids. The CDR3 region has the DNA TGTGCCAGCACGCGGGGCACCGCAATACATCCGCCCCAACATTTT. It is translated as CASTRGTAIHPPQHF.

Of note for this clonotype: The CDR3 ends on some other residue instead of the conserved phenylalanine or tryptophan, so this is likely a read error. The J gene is TRBJ2-3, the V gene TRBV6-5; TRBD2 aligns across 8 bases. The CDR3 is 15 residues long. Germline CDR1 reads MNHEY; CDR2 reads SVGAGI. The CDR3 here is CDSNPGLAGTDTQYY. The CDR3 coding sequence is TGTGACAGCAACCCAGGACTAGCAGGAACAGATACGCAGTATTAT.

The chain couples TRBV5-4 to TRBJ2-3, with D unclear. The germline CDR1 and CDR2 sequences are SGHNT and YYREEE (reference sequence). The CDR3 has 13 residues. CDR3 residues: CDGSLAPGDTQYF. DNA for the CDR3: TGTGACGGCAGCTTGGCCCCAGGAGATACGCAGTATTTT.

The CDR3 is CASSYLAGGSYSEQYF. In DNA, the CDR3 is TGTGCCAGCAGCTATCTAGCGGGAGGGTCCTACAGTGAGCAGTACTTC. The chain is built from TRBV7-8 and TRBJ2-1, with TRBD2 identical over 12 bases. The J call may be incorrect, as the DNA end agrees better with TRBJ2-7. Germline-derived CDR1 and CDR2 are SGHVS and FQNEAQ. The CDR3 extends over 16 amino acids.